This T cell receptor beta chain was profiled in a study of OX40 agonist ivuxolimab in advanced cancers. The germline V and J ends were trimmed by 0 bases and 0 bases, with 6 bases remaining between them. Germline CDR1 reads WNHNN; CDR2 reads SYGVQD (reference sequence). The CDR3 spans 15 residues. Libraries were prepared by immunoSEQ multiplex PCR; TCRdb keeps only in-frame clonotypes and omits some of them. This sample has 55,000 to 70,000 clones, with 65% to 90% found just once. The count of this clone is one. The chain links TRBV10-1 to TRBJ2-1; D gene unclear. The sequence was collected from an adult with an advanced solid tumor such as melanoma, head and neck, liver or kidney cancer. The sequencing here drew on CD4+ or CD8+ T cells sorted from blood, taken in a trial of the OX40 agonist ivuxolimab. The CDR3 here is CASSESGTSYNEQFF. In DNA, the CDR3 is TGCGCCAGCAGTGAGTCGGGAACCTCCTACAATGAGCAGTTCTTC.